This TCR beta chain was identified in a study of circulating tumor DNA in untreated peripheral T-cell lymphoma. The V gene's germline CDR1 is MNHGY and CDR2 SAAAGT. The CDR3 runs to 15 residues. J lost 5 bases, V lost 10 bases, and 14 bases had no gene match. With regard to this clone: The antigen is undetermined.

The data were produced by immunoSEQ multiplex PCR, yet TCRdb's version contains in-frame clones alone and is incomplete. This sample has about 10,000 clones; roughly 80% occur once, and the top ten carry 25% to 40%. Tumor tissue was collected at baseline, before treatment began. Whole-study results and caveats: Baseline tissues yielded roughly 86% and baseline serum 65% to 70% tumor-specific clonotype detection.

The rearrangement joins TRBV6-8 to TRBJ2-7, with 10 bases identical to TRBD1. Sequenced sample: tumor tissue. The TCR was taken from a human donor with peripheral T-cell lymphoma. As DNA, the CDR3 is TGTGCCATCGCGGACAGGGGGAATTCTCTCCACGAGCAGTACTTC. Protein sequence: CAIADRGNSLHEQYF.